This section outlines one TCR beta chain sequence together with its context. This clone was seen a few times. Its antigen target is currently unknown. The input lacks base qualities; no much larger clone sits a single base away. A single peripheral blood draw of approximately 110 mL on average was collected from each donor into heparinised tubes. A BD FACSAria II and a panel including CD45RO, CCR7, CD25, CD127, CD95 and CD27 were used to sort naive, central memory, regulatory and stem cell-like memory CD4+ T cells. All sorted populations exceeded 95% purity. PBMCs were isolated right away by Lymphoprep density gradient centrifugation and were stained directly, without culture. So that batch effects would be minimized, each experiment stained and sorted samples in pairs, pairing one healthy donor with one patient. All of the isolated RNA was reverse transcribed with the High Capacity cDNA Reverse Transcription Kit, so expressed TCRB transcripts were sequenced. Deep immunoSEQ sequencing was applied to naive, central memory and regulatory T cell samples, giving an average of roughly 3.6 million total reads per sample. Sorted cells were lysed in RLT buffer, and RNA was extracted using DNase-treated RNeasy Micro or Mini kits according to cell number. Each cell subset was processed on its own to prevent cross-contamination, while patient and healthy donor samples were processed together. The immunoSEQ multiplex PCR was used to amplify TCRB sequences from cDNA, generating 87-bp fragments that spanned the CDR3 region. The amplicons were sequenced using the Illumina HiSeq platform. Per the original workflow: Synthetic template baselines were used to correct PCR bias computationally, reads within Hamming distance 2 were collapsed together, and singletons that could not be merged were discarded. Reads were aligned against IMGT to assign V, D and J genes, CDR3 length and insertions or deletions at six rearrangement sites. Within each subset, clonotype counts were normalized to sorted cell number, after which true diversity and Gini coefficients were computed with the tcR R package. The overlap coefficient, calculated on TCRB nucleotide sequences, was used to quantify repertoire sharing. Out-of-frame TCRB sequences from naive cells were analyzed to stand in for the pre-selection repertoire. The table comes from immuneACCESS by way of TCRdb, which keeps in-frame sequences with V and J called. Part of the clones is missing from these tables; in studies checked, under half for an unresolved V gene and the rest for unknown reasons. That table gives V, J and clone size, and the DNA gave D and trimming. A total of 300,000 to 350,000 clones appear in this sample, around an eighth of them only once. The ten largest make up roughly 0.015% of the sample.

V and J lose 4 bases and 5 bases, and a span of 14 bases separates them. The CDR3 sequence holds 14 residues, the cysteine and phenylalanine included. The retained sequence is limited to the CDR3, 42 bases, with the frame set at the first base. CDR1 and CDR2 are read off the germline V gene as SNHLY and FYNNEI. This sample was taken from a study of beta chain features in type 1 diabetes (dated by TCRdb to the late 2010s). For context, the study as a whole: Mean age, gender distribution, total cell number and subset yield did not differ between patients and healthy donors. A total of 100 million to 110 million sorted cells were examined across all samples, and a strong correlation was observed between cell number per subset and RNA yield. In the study, recently diagnosed type 1 diabetes patients and matched healthy donors were compared on the TCRB repertoires of their sorted circulating CD4+ T cell subsets. Whereas all 28 donors provided naive and central memory subsets, regulatory and stem cell-like memory subsets were isolated from just 8 patients and roughly 8 healthy donors. Overall study outcomes, separate from this receptor: Naive, central memory and regulatory TCRB repertoires appeared to be more alike among patients than among healthy donors. Because the HLA sub-analyses included only small numbers of individuals, any influence of HLA type on TCRB rearrangement was left unresolved. Fewer insertions and more nucleotide deletions at VDJ recombination sites were observed in patients with type 1 diabetes, implying thymic rearrangement abnormalities. Type 1 diabetes patients showed a moderate but significant shortening of TCRB CDR3 length in all four CD4+ subsets. Because cDNA was sequenced instead of genomic DNA, activated cells with high expression could be over-represented, although the groups did not differ in activation or CD3 levels. Shorter templates might be favored by PCR, yet because patient and control samples were amplified and corrected together, any such skew would affect both groups equally.

The chain employs TRBV2 and TRBJ2-5; tentative D gene TRBD2, with 6 bases matching. The receptor's source is a woman between 18 and 29 years old with type 1 diabetes. Sequencing was carried out using naive CD4+ T cells from blood. The sample's cell subset or site, from its label and the paper: true naive CD4+ T cells. Here the CDR3 is given as CASSVGSELETQYF. The DNA sequence is TGTGCCAGCAGTGTCGGGAGCGAACTGGAGACCCAGTACTTC.